This passage covers 14 T cell receptor beta chains from one sample sequenced in a study of cytomegalovirus exposure and HLA in healthy donors. The PCR made use of 60 Vbeta and 13 Jbeta primers. Sequencing was performed with immunoSEQ multiplex PCR; in TCRdb, only in-frame clones are kept and a portion is missing. The sample includes 200,000 or so clones, about four fifths seen only once; the top ten take 4.5% to 7.5%. Sequenced material: PBMCs. The receptors shown here come from a woman in her twenties or thirties in good health and CMV-seropositive.

The chain joins TRBV5-1 to TRBJ2-5, with a tentative D call TRBD1 (6 bases). The V end lost 2 bases, the J end lost 3 bases, and 14 bases lay between the germline ends. Germline V CDR1 and CDR2: SGHRS, YFSETQ. The CDR3 runs 15 residues. Here the CDR3 DNA reads TGCGCCAGCAGCTTAGGCGGAGCAGGGGAAGAGACCCAGTACTTC. Amino acids: CASSLGGAGEETQYF.

The rearrangement links TRBV28 to TRBJ2-2, with a weak D call TRBD1 (5 bases). Germline CDR1 is MDHEN and CDR2 is SYDVKM. Trimming removed 5 bases at V and 6 bases at J, with 13 bases between. This CDR3 spans 14 amino acids. The CDR3: CASSKQWGAGELFF. The DNA for the CDR3 is TGTGCCAGCAGTAAGCAATGGGGCGCCGGGGAGCTGTTTTTT.

The chain combines TRBV5-1 with TRBJ2-5, with a weak D call TRBD1 (6 bases). The DNA matches TRBJ2-7 better at its end, which makes the J call doubtful. The germline V gene has CDR1 SGHRS and CDR2 YFSETQ. This CDR3 is built from 15 residues. The CDR3 is CASSLGDTLSYEQYF. The CDR3 DNA reads as TGCGCCAGCAGCTTGGGGGACACCCTCTCCTACGAGCAGTACTTC.

The rearrangement links TRBV6-1 to TRBJ1-5, with a possible D match to TRBD1 (6 bases). The CDR3 extends over 13 amino acids. With 6 bases removed from V and 6 bases from J, the gap between germline ends came to 12 bases. The germline gives CDR1 MNHNS, CDR2 SASEGT. CDR3 loop: CASSRGGSQPQHF. The CDR3 DNA follows: TGTGCCAGCAGCCGGGGGGGCAGTCAGCCCCAGCATTTT.

This clone was counted once. The V and J genes are TRBV27 and TRBJ2-1, with D perhaps matching TRBD1 (6 bases). Germline-derived CDR1 and CDR2 are MNHEY and SMNVEV (reference sequence). V dropped 4 bases and J dropped 7 bases, with 14 bases sitting between them. CDR3 length: 14 residues. The CDR3 region is CASSYDSGTNEQFF. CDR3 bases: TGTGCCAGCAGTTACGATAGTGGGACAAATGAGCAGTTCTTC.

In its sample, this clone was seen once. V usage is TRBV6-6 and J usage is TRBJ1-4, with 9 bases lining up with TRBD1. The CDR3 totals 15 residues. V lost 6 bases, J lost 3 bases, and 5 bases stayed unmatched. Germline CDR1 reads MNHNY; CDR2 reads SVGAGI (reference sequence). CDR3 amino acids: CASRRDRVSNEKLFF. The CDR3 DNA is TGTGCCAGCAGACGGGACAGGGTTTCTAATGAAAAACTGTTTTTT.

Points on this clone: Its ends do not fully match the called genes, so a read error is possible. The gene calls are TRBV7-9 and TRBJ2-5; 7 positions match TRBD2. CDR1 and CDR2 from the germline V gene are SEHNR and FQNEAQ (reference sequence). This CDR3 is built from 15 residues. This CDR3 is CSSSPRGGNQETQYF. The CDR3 nucleotides are TGTTCCAGCAGCCCCCGGGGAGGGAACCAAGAGACCCAGTACTTC.

This chain connects TRBV7-8 to TRBJ2-7, with D possibly matching TRBD2 (5 bases). Trimming left V 0 bases short and J 6 bases short, with 12 bases between. The V gene's germline CDR1 is SGHVS and CDR2 FQNEAQ. The CDR3 extends over 14 amino acids. The CDR3 nucleotides are TGTGCCAGCAGCTTAGCTAGCGCCCAATTCGAGCAGTACTTC. It translates to CASSLASAQFEQYF. Together with reference TRBV7-8 and TRBJ2-7, the CDR3 gives the full variable domain: GAGVSQSPRYKVAKRGQDVALRCDPISGHVSLFWYQQALGQGPEFLTYFQNEAQLDKSGLPSDRFFAERPEGSVSTLKIQRTQQEDSAVYLCASSLASAQFEQYFGPGTRLTVT.

The CDR3 nucleotides are TGTGCCAGCAGTGAAGCTACTAGCGGGATAAGCATTCAGTACTTC. Protein sequence: CASSEATSGISIQYF. The J gene is TRBJ2-4, the V gene TRBV6-1, with 10 bases aligning to TRBD2. The CDR3 covers 15 residues. CDR1 is MNHNS, CDR2 SASEGT, per germline. Germline trimming cut 0 bases from V and 9 bases from J; bases unmatched to any gene: 5.

DNA for the CDR3: TGTGCCAGTAGTAACCTAGCGGGCCCCTACGAGCAGTACTTC. Translating it yields CASSNLAGPYEQYF. The gene calls are TRBV19 and TRBJ2-7; TRBD2 matches 8 bases. Germline V gene data show CDR1 as LNHDA and CDR2 as SQIVND (reference sequence). The V and J ends lost 4 bases and 2 bases, in that order; junction bases with no gene match: 4. The CDR3 has 14 amino acids. The complete variable domain, with remaining parts taken from reference TRBV19 and TRBJ2-7, reads DGGITQSPKYLFRKEGQNVTLSCEQNLNHDAMYWYRQDPGQGLRLIYYSQIVNDFQKGDIAEGYSVSREKKESFPLTVTSAQKNPTAFYLCASSNLAGPYEQYFGPGTRLTVT.

The rearrangement uses TRBV7-9 and TRBJ2-7; D is possibly TRBD1 (5 bases). Germline CDR1 and CDR2: SEHNR and FQNEAQ (reference sequence). V lost 10 bases and J 4 bases, leaving 17 bases between the germline ends. This CDR3 region has 13 residues. The CDR3 region is CATSTERTYEQYF. In nucleotides, the CDR3 is TGTGCCACTTCGACAGAACGGACGTACGAGCAGTACTTC.

The rearrangement joins TRBV28 to TRBJ1-4; 9 bases map to TRBD1. The CDR3 is 15 residues long. With 6 bases clipped from V and 7 bases from J, the junction kept 9 bases outside the gene matches. Germline CDR1 MDHEN, CDR2 SYDVKM. This CDR3 is CASSGGDRVREKLFF. The CDR3 DNA reads as TGTGCCAGCAGCGGGGGGGACAGGGTACGTGAAAAACTGTTTTTT.

Only one count was recorded for this clone. The J gene is TRBJ2-7, the V gene TRBV7-2, with 16 bases matching TRBD2. This CDR3 is built from 19 residues. The germline V gene has CDR1 SGHTA and CDR2 FQGNSA. Losses at the gene ends were 0 bases for V and 4 bases for J; bases not matched to a gene: 9. The chain's CDR3 is CASSLALSGTSGGAYEQYF. In DNA, the CDR3 is TGTGCCAGCAGCTTAGCGCTTTCCGGGACTAGCGGGGGGGCGTACGAGCAGTACTTC.

This clone appeared a few times. The chain links TRBV5-1 to TRBJ1-4, with unresolved D. V was shortened by 3 bases and J by 8 bases, with 14 bases between the two germline ends. Per the germline V gene, CDR1 is SGHRS and CDR2 is YFSETQ. The CDR3 loop spans 14 amino acids. The CDR3 here is CASSSPTSAEKLFF. In nucleotides, the CDR3 is TGCGCCAGCAGCTCCCCTACGTCTGCGGAAAAACTGTTTTTT. The complete variable domain, with remaining parts taken from reference TRBV5-1 and TRBJ1-4, reads KAGVTQTPRYLIKTRGQQVTLSCSPISGHRSVSWYQQTPGQGLQFLFEYFSETQRNKGNFPGRFSGRQFSNSRSEMNVSTLELGDSALYLCASSSPTSAEKLFFGSGTQLSVL.